The rows below give T cell receptor beta chains drawn from one sample of a study of cytomegalovirus exposure and HLA in healthy donors. Profiling relied on immunoSEQ multiplex PCR, and the TCRdb table lists in-frame clones only, not all of them. Of about 86,000 clones in the sample, about 77% were seen once. Sequenced input: PBMCs. The receptors originated from a male donor in good health and CMV-seropositive. Each CDR3 is given without its conserved first and last residue.

j_call v_call cdr3_aa
TRBJ1-1 TRBV6-6 ASSYSREAAEAF
TRBJ1-5 TRBV6-1 ASSEAWRERPQH
TRBJ2-1 TRBV11-3 ASSPSTSGTYNEQF
TRBJ2-7 TRBV6-5 ASKRSGSSYEQY
TRBJ2-7 TRBV7-8 ASSSRLAGLSYEQY
TRBJ2-5 TRBV4-1 ASSRGPLETQY
TRBJ2-7 TRBV13 ASSSDSGWPFYEQY
TRBJ2-7 TRBV4-1 ASSQEFLAPYEQY
TRBJ1-2 TRBV27 ASSRTGGELYGYT
TRBJ1-2 TRBV2 ASREFRTADYGYT
TRBJ2-5 TRBV5-1 ASSRTGGGETQY
TRBJ2-2 TRBV29-1 SFGRAGDGTGELF
TRBJ1-1 TRBV2 ASSRQILGTEAF
TRBJ2-5 TRBV11-2 ASSLAPLAIPQGWETQY
TRBJ1-1 TRBV5-4 ASSLENSLNTEAF
TRBJ2-3 TRBV6-1 ASSEAAAQY
TRBJ2-1 TRBV2 ASSEQGGEQF
TRBJ2-7 TRBV13 ASSLEGAPYEQY
TRBJ1-2 TRBV7-2 ASSHGPGTLH
TRBJ1-2 TRBV7-9 ASSATGGQGYGYT
TRBJ2-7 TRBV28 ASSPIRDRGSYRYEQY
TRBJ2-7 TRBV7-2 ASSLVVTQGSYEQY
TRBJ2-7 TRBV15 ATSRDRASGRDEQY